A single T cell receptor (beta chain) is shown here with its context. The sample is drawn from a study of blood T cells in healthy people across ages. There are 15 residues in the CDR3. Trimming shortened V by 4 bases and J by 1 base, and 11 bases separated the two germline ends. CDR1 is SGHRS and CDR2 is YFSETQ in the germline V gene. Sample-barcoded 5' priming and a J-beta primer mix drove a second PCR of about 6 to 12 cycles. MiXCR, run by TCRdb on the 5' RACE reads, gives a single entry per CDR3 protein. The data contain 1.8 million or so distinct CDR3 sequences, about 39% of them seen just once; the ten biggest clones take up under 30%.

The specimen sequenced was blood. The TCR comes from a human donor in good health. V is TRBV5-1 and J is TRBJ2-2; D possibly corresponds to TRBD2 (7 bases). The CDR3 region has the DNA TGCGCCAGCAGCCCCGGGGGGCAGAACACCGGGGAGCTGTTTTTT. It specifies CASSPGGQNTGELFF.